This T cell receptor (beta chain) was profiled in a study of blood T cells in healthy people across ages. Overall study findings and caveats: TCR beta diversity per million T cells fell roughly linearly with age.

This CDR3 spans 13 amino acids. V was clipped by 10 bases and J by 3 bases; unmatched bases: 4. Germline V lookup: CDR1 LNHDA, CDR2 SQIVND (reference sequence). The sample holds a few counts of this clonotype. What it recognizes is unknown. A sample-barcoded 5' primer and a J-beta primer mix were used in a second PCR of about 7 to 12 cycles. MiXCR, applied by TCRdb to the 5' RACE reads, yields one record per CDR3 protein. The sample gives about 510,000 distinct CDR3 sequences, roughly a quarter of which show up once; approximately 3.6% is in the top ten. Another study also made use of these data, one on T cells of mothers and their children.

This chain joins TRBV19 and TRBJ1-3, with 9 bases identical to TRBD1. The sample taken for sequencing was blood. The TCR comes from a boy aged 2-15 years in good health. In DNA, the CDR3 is TGTGCCACCTGGGACAGGGTTGGAAACACCATATATTTT. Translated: CATWDRVGNTIYF.